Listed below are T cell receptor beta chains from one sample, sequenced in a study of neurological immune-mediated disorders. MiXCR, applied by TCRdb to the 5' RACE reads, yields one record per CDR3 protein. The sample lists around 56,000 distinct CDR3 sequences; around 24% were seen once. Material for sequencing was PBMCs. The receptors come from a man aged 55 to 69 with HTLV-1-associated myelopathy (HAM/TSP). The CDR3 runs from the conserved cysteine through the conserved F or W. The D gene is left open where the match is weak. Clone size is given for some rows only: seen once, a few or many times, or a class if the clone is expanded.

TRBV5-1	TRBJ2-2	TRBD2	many	CASSSGLAGSLDTGELFF	TGCGCCAGCAGCTCGGGACTAGCGGGAAGCCTAGACACCGGGGAGCTGTTTTTT
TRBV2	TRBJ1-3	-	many	CASSVQILSGNTIYF	TGTGCCAGCAGTGTACAGATACTCTCTGGAAACACCATATATTTT
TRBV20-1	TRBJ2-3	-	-	CSATTSGGHTDTQYF	TGCAGTGCCACAACGTCCGGCGGACACACAGATACGCAGTATTTT
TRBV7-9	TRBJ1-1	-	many	CASSPSVMNTEAFF	TGTGCCAGCAGTCCTTCTGTCATGAACACTGAAGCTTTCTTT
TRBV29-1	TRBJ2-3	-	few	CSVGGGVGDTQYF	TGCAGCGTTGGTGGAGGGGTTGGAGATACGCAGTATTTT
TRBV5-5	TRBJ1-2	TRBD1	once	CASSWGQETYGYTF	TGTGCCAGCAGCTGGGGACAGGAAACCTATGGCTACACCTTC
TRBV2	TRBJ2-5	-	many	CASKGSQETQYF	TGTGCCAGCAAAGGGAGTCAAGAGACCCAGTACTTC
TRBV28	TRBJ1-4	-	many	CASSPPSRGEKLFF	TGTGCCAGCAGTCCGCCCTCTAGAGGTGAAAAACTGTTTTTT
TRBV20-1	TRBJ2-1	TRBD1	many	CSARTGAGSYNEQFF	TGCAGTGCCAGGACAGGCGCCGGCTCCTACAATGAGCAGTTCTTC
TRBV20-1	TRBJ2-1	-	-	CSARARPERDREQFF	TGCAGTGCTAGAGCTAGGCCCGAAAGGGACCGTGAGCAGTTCTTC
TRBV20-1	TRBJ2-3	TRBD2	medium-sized	CSGGRGSDTQYF	TGCAGTGGCGGGAGAGGTTCAGATACGCAGTATTTT
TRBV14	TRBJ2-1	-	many	CASSQVRGGNEQFF	TGTGCCAGCAGCCAAGTTAGGGGCGGGAATGAGCAGTTCTTC
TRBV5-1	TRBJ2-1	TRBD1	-	CASSHRTGSYNEQFF	TGCGCCAGCAGCCACAGGACAGGGAGCTACAATGAGCAGTTCTTC
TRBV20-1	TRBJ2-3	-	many	CSAMAQTSTDTQYF	TGCAGTGCCATGGCCCAGACTAGCACAGATACGCAGTATTTT
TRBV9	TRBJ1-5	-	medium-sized	CASSVDGAGQPQHF	TGTGCCAGCAGCGTAGATGGAGCGGGACAGCCCCAGCATTTT
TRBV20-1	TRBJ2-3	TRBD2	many	CSAARGLAEEGTQYF	TGCAGTGCTGCCCGGGGACTAGCGGAGGAGGGTACGCAGTATTTT
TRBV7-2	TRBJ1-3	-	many	CASRPLSGNTIYF	TGTGCCAGCAGGCCGCTCTCTGGAAACACCATATATTTT
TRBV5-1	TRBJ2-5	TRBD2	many	CASSTLAGEGETQYF	TGCGCCAGCAGCACCCTAGCGGGAGAGGGGGAGACCCAGTACTTC
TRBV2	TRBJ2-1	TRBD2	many	CASNSGLARSEQFF	TGTGCCAGCAACTCCGGACTAGCGAGGAGTGAGCAGTTCTTC
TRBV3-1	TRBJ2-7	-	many	CASSLGGGSNEQYF	TGTGCCAGCAGCCTAGGGGGCGGGAGCAACGAGCAGTACTTC
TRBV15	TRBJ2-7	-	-	CATSRDWQGAYYEQYF	TGTGCCACCAGCAGAGATTGGCAAGGGGCATACTACGAGCAGTACTTC
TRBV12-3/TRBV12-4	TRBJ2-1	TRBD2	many	CASSISGRTYNEQFF	TGTGCCAGCAGTATTAGCGGGAGGACCTACAATGAGCAGTTCTTC
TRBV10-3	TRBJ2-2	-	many	CAISEVPGELFF	TGTGCCATCAGTGAAGTCCCCGGGGAGCTGTTTTTT
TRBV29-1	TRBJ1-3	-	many	CSVEDRKGHSGNTIYF	TGCAGCGTTGAAGATCGAAAGGGACACTCTGGAAACACCATATATTTT
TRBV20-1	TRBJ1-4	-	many	CSARASVRQGSNEKLFF	TGCAGTGCTAGAGCCTCAGTCAGGCAGGGATCGAATGAAAAACTGTTTTTT
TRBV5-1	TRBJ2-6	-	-	CASSFQGFGANVLTF	TGCGCCAGCAGCTTCCAGGGATTTGGGGCCAACGTCCTGACTTTC
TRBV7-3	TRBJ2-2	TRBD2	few	CASSLTSRGDTGELFF	TGTGCCAGCAGCCTTACCTCGCGGGGGGACACCGGGGAGCTGTTTTTT
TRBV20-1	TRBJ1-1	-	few	CSASAWGGGTEAFF	TGCAGTGCCTCCGCCTGGGGGGGCGGGACTGAAGCTTTCTTT